A single sample is the source of the 17 T cell receptor beta chains below, sequenced in a study of OX40 agonist ivuxolimab in advanced cancers. Profiled with immunoSEQ multiplex PCR; TCRdb holds only in-frame clones, not every one. The sample lists more than 35,000 clones, roughly nine tenths occurring once. The material sequenced was CD4+ or CD8+ T cells sorted from blood, taken in a trial of the OX40 agonist ivuxolimab. The receptor set was obtained from an adult with an advanced solid tumor such as melanoma, head and neck, liver or kidney cancer.

This rearrangement joins TRBV5-1 to TRBJ1-1; D not resolved. In germline, CDR1 is SGHRS, CDR2 YFSETQ. CDR3 length: 13 residues. Trimming removed 0 bases from V and 0 bases from J, with 3 bases in between. CDR3 nucleotide sequence: TGCGCCAGCAGCTTGGAGATGAACACTGAAGCTTTCTTT. Its protein is CASSLEMNTEAFF.

V is TRBV27 and J is TRBJ2-7, with TRBD1 identical over 8 bases. The V and J ends lost 2 bases and 2 bases, in that order; junction bases with no gene match: 5. The CDR3 is made up of 15 amino acids. Looked up from germline, CDR1 is MNHEY and CDR2 is SMNVEV (reference sequence). The CDR3 sequence is CASSLAGGQTYEQYF. DNA of the CDR3: TGTGCCAGCAGTTTAGCAGGGGGCCAGACCTACGAGCAGTACTTC.

The chain is built from TRBV6-6 and TRBJ1-2; D may be TRBD1 (5 bases). Germline V gene sequence: CDR1 MNHNY, CDR2 SVGAGI (reference sequence). The germline V and J ends were trimmed by 2 bases and 3 bases, with 10 bases remaining between them. There are 14 residues in the CDR3. As DNA, the CDR3 is TGTGCCAGCAGTTACGGGGGGTCGGACTATGGCTACACCTTC. Translation: CASSYGGSDYGYTF.

The chain couples TRBV11-2 to TRBJ2-1, with D unresolved. Trimming left V 4 bases short and J 10 bases short, with 8 bases between. CDR1 is SGHAT and CDR2 is FQNNGV in the germline V gene. This CDR3 comprises 11 residues. CDR3 bases: TGTGCCAGCAGCTCCGGTAGGGAGCAGTTCTTC. Translated, it gives CASSSGREQFF.

The chain combines TRBV11-2 with TRBJ2-5, with a weak D call TRBD1 (6 bases). V lost 5 bases, J lost 4 bases, and 11 bases lay in between. The germline V gene encodes CDR1 SGHAT and CDR2 FQNNGV. This CDR3 comprises 13 residues. Written as DNA, the CDR3 is TGTGCCAGCAGCAAAGGACAGTTAGAGACCCAGTACTTC. This sequence encodes CASSKGQLETQYF.

This rearrangement joins TRBV7-3 to TRBJ2-2, with a weak D call TRBD1 (5 bases). Per the germline V gene, CDR1 is SGHTA and CDR2 is FQGTGA. The CDR3 has 16 amino acids. V was trimmed by 2 bases and J by 5 bases, leaving 15 bases between them. The CDR3, as DNA: TGTGCCAGCAGCTTAGGAGCGCAGGGAAGGACCGGGGAGCTGTTTTTT. Residues: CASSLGAQGRTGELFF.

V gene TRBV10-1 combines with J gene TRBJ2-2, with D tentatively TRBD1 (5 bases). CDR1 and CDR2 from the germline V gene are WNHNN and SYGVQD (reference sequence). The V end was cut by 6 bases, the J end by 6 bases, with 14 bases between. The CDR3 consists of 14 residues. This CDR3 is CASSHRLAPGELFF. DNA of the CDR3: TGCGCCAGCAGCCACAGGTTGGCCCCCGGGGAGCTGTTTTTT.

The V and J genes are TRBV9 and TRBJ2-7; D is unclear. The CDR3 runs to 15 residues. Between the trimmed V and J ends, which lost 0 bases and 1 base, there was a span of 11 bases. The V gene's germline CDR1 is SGDLS and CDR2 YYNGEE. CDR3 region: CASSVVPEISYEQYF. CDR3 DNA sequence: TGTGCCAGCAGCGTAGTCCCGGAAATTTCCTACGAGCAGTACTTC.

This sequence joins TRBV6-5 and TRBJ1-2; no definite D call. Germline-derived CDR1 and CDR2 are MNHEY and SVGAGI. Trimming cost V 0 bases and J 10 bases, with 18 bases left between them. This CDR3 is built from 15 residues. The CDR3 loop is CASSYSRTANVDYTF. The DNA of the CDR3 is TGTGCCAGCAGTTACTCACGGACTGCCAACGTGGACTACACCTTC.

Worth noting for this clone: The sample holds other DNA sequences that translate to the same CDR3. The gene calls are TRBV27 and TRBJ2-1; D not certain. Per the germline V gene, CDR1 is MNHEY and CDR2 is SMNVEV (reference sequence). V lost 4 bases and J 1 base, leaving 5 bases between the germline ends. The CDR3 length is 13 residues. The CDR3 region is CASSSSSYNEQFF. The CDR3 bases are TGTGCCAGCAGTTCCAGTTCCTACAATGAGCAGTTCTTC.

V usage is TRBV29-1 and J usage is TRBJ1-2; TRBD1 is a possible D gene (5 bases). The V and J ends lost 6 bases and 7 bases respectively, with 18 bases between them. Germline values: CDR1 SQVTM, CDR2 ANQGSEA. CDR3 size: 13 residues. The CDR3 bases are TGCAGCGTGGCCGGGCCAGTCGGGGCTGGCTACACCTTC. Its protein is CSVAGPVGAGYTF. The whole variable domain, filled in from reference TRBV29-1 and TRBJ1-2, reads SAVISQKPSRDICQRGTSLTIQCQVDSQVTMMFWYRQQPGQSLTLIATANQGSEATYESGFVIDKFPISRPNLTFSTLTVSNMSPEDSSIYLCSVAGPVGAGYTFGSGTRLTVV.

The count of this clone is one. V and J are TRBV19 and TRBJ1-3; no reliable D call. Germline CDR1 reads LNHDA; CDR2 reads SQIVND (reference sequence). V dropped 1 base and J dropped 0 bases, with 7 bases sitting between them. The CDR3 sequence is 15 residues long. The CDR3 DNA reads TGTGCCAGTAGTATAGGCAGGAGCTCTGGAAACACCATATATTTT. This encodes CASSIGRSSGNTIYF.

The rearrangement uses TRBV19 and TRBJ1-2; 7 bases are a match to TRBD1. The V and J ends lost 11 bases and 3 bases, in that order; junction bases with no gene match: 12. The CDR3 is 14 amino acids. Germline-derived CDR1 and CDR2 are LNHDA and SQIVND (reference sequence). CDR3: CASKPGQSDYGYTF. The CDR3 region has the DNA TGTGCCTCAAAGCCGGGACAGAGCGACTATGGCTACACCTTC.

This clone was observed a handful of times. V is TRBV4-2 and J is TRBJ1-1; D not resolved. Germline V lookup: CDR1 LGHNA, CDR2 YNFKEQ. The CDR3 is 15 amino acids. The ends were cut back, 5 bases at V and 3 bases at J, with 16 bases in the middle. The CDR3 DNA follows: TGTGCCAGCAGCGAGGCAAGAGATTTGTACACTGAAGCTTTCTTT. Protein sequence: CASSEARDLYTEAFF.

This rearrangement joins TRBV28 to TRBJ2-7, with 7 positions matching TRBD1. Germline CDR1 is MDHEN and CDR2 is SYDVKM. This CDR3 is built from 14 residues. The trim removed 5 bases at V and 0 bases at J, leaving 4 bases unmatched. Here the CDR3 reads CASSQGQTSYEQYF. The CDR3, as DNA: TGTGCCAGCAGTCAGGGACAGACCTCCTACGAGCAGTACTTC.

This rearrangement joins TRBV7-2 to TRBJ2-3; D gene ambiguous. Germline V lookup: CDR1 SGHTA, CDR2 FQGNSA. Trimming shortened V by 1 base and J by 4 bases, and 12 bases separated the two germline ends. CDR3 length: 15 amino acids. CDR3 region: CASSLVLASADTQYF. CDR3 DNA sequence: TGTGCCAGCAGCTTAGTCTTAGCATCGGCAGATACGCAGTATTTT.

The chain joins TRBV5-6 to TRBJ2-7; 9 bases match TRBD1. Germline CDR1 and CDR2: SGHDT and YYEEEE. CDR3 length: 14 residues. Unmatched junction bases numbered 6, after V lost 3 bases and J lost 5 bases. The CDR3 region has the DNA TGTGCCAGCAGCTCGGGACAGGGATCGGACGAGCAGTACTTC. This codes for CASSSGQGSDEQYF.